This TCR beta chain was captured by sequencing in a study of human T cells and chemical hapten exposure. This clonotype was seen a handful of times. TCRdb fed the RACE reads into MiXCR, producing one record per CDR3 protein. Found here are under 450,000 distinct CDR3 sequences, approximately 5.1% of them singletons; the top ten hold over 2%. Deletions cut 8 bases from V and 0 bases from J, with 10 bases between. The CDR3 consists of 14 residues. Noted time point: patch test 1, 2 weeks after DPC sensitization. Treatment denoted: therapeutic diphenylcyclopropenone sensitization with weekly scalp DPC. Sequencing used whole blood, obtained in connection with sensitization to the hapten diphenylcyclopropenone (DPC). The TCR sequence derives from a woman in her fifties or sixties with alopecia areata. Some clones in this sample may be carry-over from other donors' samples. The rearrangement links TRBV12-3 or TRBV12-4 to TRBJ1-4; possible D gene TRBD1, 6 bases. The CDR3 loop reads CASGQPATNEKLFF. DNA for the CDR3: TGTGCCAGCGGACAGCCTGCAACTAATGAAAAACTGTTTTTT.